Here is one T cell receptor beta chain with its context. Its antigen remains unidentified. The table came from immunoSEQ multiplex PCR; TCRdb's copy has only in-frame clones and leaves some out. Of about 2.1 million clones in the sample, around 93% were seen once. The record originates from a study of shared clonotypes between healthy human individuals. Study-wide background: Samples came from a couple of female and a few male donors aged 18 to 49.

The CDR3 extends over 15 amino acids. From germline, CDR1 is MNHEY and CDR2 SMNVEV (reference sequence). V dropped 3 bases and J dropped 7 bases, with 15 bases sitting between them. Study-wide findings and caveats: Generation probabilities were higher for clonotypes shared across all four sorted-subset donors than for unshared ones.

Naive CD8 cells were CD45RO-negative, positively selected for CCR7, excluding terminally differentiated effector memory CD45RA+ cells. Donors comprised healthy HIV-negative adults lacking recent acute infections or vaccinations. Sequenced material: naive CD8+ T cells from PBMCs. This chain joins TRBV27 and TRBJ2-2, with D perhaps matching TRBD1 (6 bases). This sequence was found in a man between 18 and 29 years old in good health. Some clones in this sample may be carry-over from other donors' samples. CDR3 in amino acids: CASSFGTSVGGELFF. The CDR3 coding sequence is TGTGCCAGCAGTTTCGGGACATCGGTGGGCGGGGAGCTGTTTTTT.